Listed below are T cell receptor beta chains from one sample, sequenced in a study of cytomegalovirus exposure and HLA in healthy donors. The table came from immunoSEQ multiplex PCR; TCRdb's copy has only in-frame clones and leaves some out. The data contain tens of thousands of clones, about 73% of them seen just once; the ten biggest clones take up 4.5% to 5.5%. The specimen sequenced was PBMCs. These receptors were taken from a woman in her thirties or forties in good health and CMV-seropositive. Each CDR3 is given with its conserved first and last residue.

cdr3_aa: CASTRPGGQDTQYF
j_call: TRBJ2-3
v_call: TRBV7-2
cdr3_length: 14

cdr3_aa: CASGLGLTATNEKLFF
j_call: TRBJ1-4
v_call: TRBV12-5
cdr3_length: 16

cdr3_aa: CASSVGGRQGVHEQYF
j_call: TRBJ2-7
v_call: TRBV9
cdr3_length: 16

cdr3_aa: CASSLRVGSGSGSYNEQFF
j_call: TRBJ2-1
v_call: TRBV7-8
cdr3_length: 19

cdr3_aa: CASTRLLSSEQFF
j_call: TRBJ2-1
v_call: TRBV6-5
cdr3_length: 13

cdr3_aa: CASRKPGTDTQYF
j_call: TRBJ2-3
v_call: TRBV2
cdr3_length: 13

cdr3_aa: CASTFEGGPYQPQHF
j_call: TRBJ1-5
v_call: TRBV6-6
cdr3_length: 15

cdr3_aa: CASSQAGAIYNEQFF
j_call: TRBJ2-1
v_call: TRBV28
cdr3_length: 15

cdr3_aa: CASRPGHKNTEAFF
j_call: TRBJ1-1
v_call: TRBV6-4
cdr3_length: 14

cdr3_aa: CASSEGVGSYEQYF
j_call: TRBJ2-7
v_call: TRBV9
cdr3_length: 14

cdr3_aa: CAWSEDRGYGYTF
j_call: TRBJ1-2
v_call: TRBV30
cdr3_length: 13

cdr3_aa: CASSFRTSGTPYEQYF
j_call: NA
v_call: TRBV6-5
cdr3_length: 16

cdr3_aa: CASSQEASGGVQYF
j_call: TRBJ2-7
v_call: TRBV4-2
cdr3_length: 14